This T cell receptor (beta chain) was observed in a study of blood T cell repertoires in COVID-19. Germline-derived CDR1 and CDR2 are SGHRS and YFSETQ. The CDR3 length is 15 residues. V was trimmed by 4 bases and J by 0 bases, leaving 13 bases between them. Measured with immunoSEQ multiplex PCR; TCRdb has only the in-frame clones, and not every one. Seen here are approximately 250,000 clones, approximately 86% observed once, and the top ten hold around 5%. The gene calls are TRBV5-1 and TRBJ1-1, with no clear D. Sequencing input: peripheral blood. The sequence came from a woman aged 55-69 years with COVID-19, enrolled during active disease. The CDR3 spells CASSPRSGMNTEAFF. The CDR3 nucleotides read TGCGCCAGCAGCCCCCGATCGGGGATGAACACTGAAGCTTTCTTT.